This TCR beta chain appears in the sequencing data of a study of CD8+ T cells in alopecia areata (dated by TCRdb to 2016 to 2019). General notes on the study: The treated patients, all with moderate-to-severe alopecia areata, were enrolled in an open-label pilot trial of oral tofacitinib given at 5 to 10 mg twice daily. TCRbeta CDR3 regions were amplified by immunoSEQ multiplex PCR with 35 Vbeta forward and 13 Jbeta reverse primers. To study T cell clonal expansion in alopecia areata, the researchers applied high-throughput TCRbeta sequencing to both the C3H/HeJ mouse model and human patients. Tofacitinib was administered for 6 to 18 months, and 6 months of follow-up off drug were then conducted to assess delayed response and recurrence. For the treated patients, the SALT score, which quantifies what percentage of scalp surface area is affected, served as the measure of disease severity. Tofacitinib-treated patients had biopsies at baseline and at 4 and 24 weeks of treatment, with a later scalp biopsy in several patients. RNA was extracted with the PAXgene miRNA kit for fixed scalp, the miRNeasy kit for PBMCs, and the RNeasy kit for mouse skin. Scalp clonality was compared among normal scalp (n=4), patchy alopecia areata scalp (n=8), and alopecia totalis/universalis scalp (n=8). Scalp tissue and sorted CD4+ and CD8+ peripheral blood T cells from patchy and totalis/universalis alopecia areata patients and from healthy controls were covered by human TCRbeta sequencing. Paper-wide results and their limitations: The treated cohort was small, with a single nonresponder, so links between baseline CD8+ expansion and response need larger studies. Resident alphabeta T cells in normal human skin are also sequenced, complicating scalp TCR repertoire analysis, unlike mouse skin dominated by gammadelta T cells. Lesional scalp, especially in alopecia totalis/universalis, showed higher clonality and more expanded CD8+ clones than normal scalp, suggesting antigenic drive. Shared TCR sequences between patients were less evident than in mice, which may be partly attributable to HLA diversity in the patient population. Many expanded lesional clones persisted in scalp and blood during tofacitinib treatment, which may partly explain relapse after stopping treatment. Scalp clonality and the number of expanded CD8+ clones among the top 100 scalp clones were significantly decreased by tofacitinib.

Looking up the germline V gene (reference sequence) yields CDR1 MNHEY and CDR2 SMNVEV. The CDR3 has 14 amino acids, counting the end cysteine and phenylalanine. The sequence is cut down to CDR3 DNA, 42 bases in frame from base 1. Germline trimming amounts to 5 bases on V and 6 bases on J, with 7 as the count of junction bases outside the gene matches. Read against the paper, the sample's time point label means: four to five weeks on oral tofacitinib. The treatment or condition label on this specimen signifies: oral pan-JAK inhibitor, 5-10 mg twice daily. Lesional scalp punch biopsies and peripheral blood were collected from alopecia areata patients. PBMCs were separated by density centrifugation and stained for CD3, CD4 and CD8, after which CD4+ and CD8+ T cells were sorted on a FACSAria. Library method: the immunoSEQ multiplex PCR assay. RNA was extracted from all samples and reverse transcribed into cDNA, which served as template for TCR sequencing. First-strand cDNA was synthesized with SuperScript III using a 2:1 mix of oligo-dT and random hexamers. A synthetic immune receptor repertoire was used to measure amplification bias, and any remaining bias was corrected computationally. In the paper's pipeline: Raw reads were preprocessed to remove errors, and CDR3 was defined by IMGT conventions from the conserved cysteine to phenylalanine. Clonality was calculated as 1 minus Shannon entropy normalized by log2 of the number of productive unique TCRs. Whether scalp clones were CD4 or CD8 was inferred by matching scalp TCRbeta sequences against CD4 and CD8 repertoires sorted from blood. Entries here come from immuneACCESS through TCRdb and include only in-frame sequences with V and J called. Some clones fail to appear in such tables; in the studies checked, an unresolved V gene covers under half of the shortfall, and the cause of the remainder is unknown. V and J calls and clone size come straight from that table; D and trimming were deduced from the DNA. This sample lists roughly 150,000 clones; about 56% were detected once. The top ten clones comprise approximately 16% of the sample.

A note on this clone: Its antigen remains undetermined. No much larger clone is present one base from it, and per-base qualities are unavailable.

Here the chain combines TRBV27 and TRBJ2-7; the central 10 bases match TRBD1. The TCR comes from a human donor with alopecia areata. Specimen: CD8+ T cells sorted from blood, collected at week 4, from a patient treated with tofacitinib. For the CDR3, the sequence is CASSATGGLGEQYF. In nucleotide form, the sequence is TGTGCCAGCAGTGCGACAGGGGGCTTGGGCGAGCAGTACTTC.